The 20 T cell receptor beta chains below all came from one sample that was sequenced in a study of vaccination effects on CD4 cells after COVID-19. Using viral peptide pools, the ViraFEST assay grew out antigen-specific CD4+ T cells prior to sequencing. Subsequent to 10 days of culture, CD4+ T cells were isolated. Participants completed two doses of the BNT162b2 or mRNA-1273 vaccine. These receptors' antigens are unknown. Generated by immunoSEQ multiplex PCR, the TCRdb table keeps only in-frame clones and is missing some. Here the sample spans about 66,000 clones, roughly 76% being singletons. The sequences come from CD4+ T cells from PBMCs cultured with HCoV-OC43 spike peptides, collected after COVID-19 vaccination. Indicated subset: HCoV-OC43 spike overlapping peptide pool stimulation. The receptors come from a human donor who received a COVID-19 vaccine.

The genes are TRBV5-1 and TRBJ1-1; TRBD1 aligns across 9 bases. The CDR3 covers 16 residues. Per the germline V gene, CDR1 is SGHRS and CDR2 is YFSETQ. V lost 3 bases and J lost 2; bases outside the gene matches: 8. The CDR3 region has the DNA TGCGCCAGCAGCTGGAGGGGACAGGGCGCAAACACTGAAGCTTTCTTT. The encoded protein is CASSWRGQGANTEAFF.

The chain uses TRBV5-1 and TRBJ2-3; D ambiguous. Trimming took 4 bases from V and 1 from J, leaving 10 bases between them. CDR3 length equals 14 residues. Germline lookup yields CDR1 SGHRS and CDR2 YFSETQ. In DNA form, the CDR3 reads TGCGCCAGCAGCCCTGGGTTGGGCACAGATACGCAGTATTTT. Protein: CASSPGLGTDTQYF.

The chain carries TRBV5-6 and TRBJ1-1; TRBD1 is a possible D gene (6 bases). The CDR3 sequence is 15 residues long. V lost 2 bases and J 3 bases, leaving 14 bases between the germline ends. Germline CDR1 and CDR2: SGHDT and YYEEEE. The CDR3 nucleotides are TGTGCCAGCAGCTTAGCGGAAGACAGGTACACTGAAGCTTTCTTT. Amino acids: CASSLAEDRYTEAFF.

This clone has just a few counts. CDR3 nucleotides: TGCGCCAGCAGCTCCCGGGAGGGACAAGAGACCCAGTACTTC. This sequence encodes CASSSREGQETQYF. V and J are TRBV5-1 and TRBJ2-5, with 8 bases that match TRBD2. The V and J ends lost 3 bases and 2 bases, in that order; junction bases with no gene match: 3. The CDR3 is 14 amino acids. Germline CDR1 is SGHRS and CDR2 is YFSETQ.

CDR3 DNA: TGTGCCAGCAGCATCCGGGACAGGGACGAAAAACTGTTTTTT. As protein: CASSIRDRDEKLFF. The chain links TRBV5-4 to TRBJ1-4; 9 bases match TRBD1. Losses at the gene ends were 4 bases for V and 8 bases for J; bases not matched to a gene: 6. Germline loops: CDR1 SGHNT, CDR2 YYREEE (reference sequence). The CDR3 has 14 residues. The full variable domain, in which reference TRBV5-4 and TRBJ1-4 provide the parts outside the CDR3, is ETGVTQSPTHLIKTRGQQVTLRCSSQSGHNTVSWYQQALGQGPQFIFQYYREEENGRGNFPPRFSGLQFPNYSSELNVNALELDDSALYLCASSIRDRDEKLFFGSGTQLSVL.

The chain uses TRBV5-6 and TRBJ2-1; no definite D call. V lost 4 bases and J lost 2, with 13 bases in between. There are 15 residues in the CDR3. The germline V gene has CDR1 SGHDT and CDR2 YYEEEE. The CDR3 sequence: CASSPRRATYNEQFF. The CDR3 region has the DNA TGTGCCAGCAGCCCCCGTAGGGCTACCTACAATGAGCAGTTCTTC.

In its sample, this clone was seen a few times. The chain couples TRBV6-6 to TRBJ1-3, with a possible D match to TRBD1 (5 bases). The CDR3 is 14 amino acids. CDR1 and CDR2 from the germline V gene are MNHNY and SVGAGI (reference sequence). Trimming stripped 6 bases from V and 4 bases from J, with 13 bases between. The CDR3 DNA reads as TGTGCCAGCAGCCCTCTGGGGCTAGGAAACACCATATATTTT. Translating it yields CASSPLGLGNTIYF.

The sample holds one count of this clone. The J gene is TRBJ1-1, the V gene TRBV20-1; D perhaps matches TRBD1 (5 bases). V lost 5 bases and J 5 bases, leaving 9 bases between the germline ends. CDR1 DFQATT and CDR2 SNEGSKA come from the germline V gene (reference sequence). CDR3 length: 11 residues. CDR3 protein: CSAFRETEAFF. CDR3 nucleotides: TGCAGTGCTTTCAGGGAGACTGAAGCTTTCTTT.

V and J are TRBV20-1 and TRBJ2-7; possibly TRBD1 or TRBD2 for D (5 bases each). V lost 3 bases, J lost 3 bases, and 12 bases lay in between. Germline values: CDR1 DFQATT, CDR2 SNEGSKA (reference sequence). This CDR3 contains 13 residues. CDR3 nucleotide sequence: TGCAGTGCTAGTGTGGCAGGGAGCTACGAGCAGTACGTC. Its translation: CSASVAGSYEQYV.

This clone was found a few times. The V gene is TRBV2, the J gene TRBJ2-5; tentatively, D is TRBD1 (5 bases). The germline V gene encodes CDR1 SNHLY and CDR2 FYNNEI. This CDR3 spans 13 amino acids. Trimming removed 7 bases from V and 2 bases from J, with 11 bases in between. This CDR3 is CASTVDRQETQYF. CDR3 coding DNA: TGTGCCAGCACGGTTGACAGACAAGAGACCCAGTACTTC.

The CDR3: CASSYSWLGVGDTQYF. CDR3 bases: TGTGCCAGCAGTTATAGTTGGCTAGGAGTGGGAGATACGCAGTATTTT. V and J are TRBV6-5 and TRBJ2-3; D ambiguous. Per germline, CDR1 MNHEY and CDR2 SVGAGI. V was pared by 3 bases and J by 5 bases, with 18 bases between. The CDR3 totals 16 residues.

There are a few counts of this clone. The chain is built from TRBV12-3 or TRBV12-4 and TRBJ1-1, with no clear D. V lost 3 bases and J lost 0, with 5 bases in between. This CDR3 comprises 13 residues. CDR3: CASSFSVNTEAFF. CDR3 bases: TGTGCCAGCAGTTTCAGTGTGAACACTGAAGCTTTCTTT.

This chain joins TRBV4-3 and TRBJ1-6; D unclear. With 3 bases removed from V and 5 bases from J, the gap between germline ends came to 8 bases. The V gene's germline CDR1 is LGHNA and CDR2 YSLEER. The CDR3 consists of 14 residues. The CDR3 nucleotides are TGCGCCAGCAGCCAGTTAGGGAATAATTCACCCCTCCACTTT. Protein sequence: CASSQLGNNSPLHF.

This clone turned up a few times. The chain carries TRBV6-2 or TRBV6-3 and TRBJ2-7; D is undetermined. CDR3 length equals 14 residues. Germline lookup yields CDR1 MNHEY and CDR2 SVGEGT. The V end was cut by 0 bases, the J end by 3 bases, with 9 bases between. CDR3 in DNA: TGTGCCAGCAGTTACTCGAGCAGTTACTACGAGCAGTACGTC. Residues: CASSYSSSYYEQYV.

The chain combines TRBV7-8 with TRBJ2-7; the D is unclear. CDR1 and CDR2 from the germline V gene are SGHVS and FQNEAQ. With 1 base removed from V and 7 bases from J, the gap between germline ends came to 8 bases. The CDR3 contains 12 residues. Written as DNA, the CDR3 is TGTGCCAGCAGCTTAGAATCAGCGGAGCAGTACGTC. It translates to CASSLESAEQYV.

The chain joins TRBV6-1 to TRBJ1-2; possibly TRBD1 for D (6 bases). Deletions cut 3 bases from V and 2 bases from J, with 13 bases between. The CDR3 loop spans 15 amino acids. CDR1 is MNHNS, CDR2 SASEGT, per germline. CDR3 in amino acids: CASSEFRTVNYGYTF. The CDR3, as DNA: TGTGCCAGCAGTGAGTTCCGGACAGTGAACTATGGCTACACCTTC.

V usage is TRBV30 and J usage is TRBJ1-6; D is uncertain. V lost 0 bases to trimming and J lost 8 bases, with 8 bases between them. Germline V gene sequence: CDR1 GTSNPN, CDR2 SVGIG (reference sequence). The length of the CDR3 is 13 residues. The CDR3 coding sequence is TGTGCCTGGAGTGTTACCGGGGATTCACCCCTCCACTTT. This gives the protein CAWSVTGDSPLHF. Based on the CDR3 plus reference TRBV30 and TRBJ1-6, the full variable domain is SQTIHQWPATLVQPVGSPLSLECTVEGTSNPNLYWYRQAAGRGLQLLFYSVGIGQISSEVPQNLSASRPQDRQFILSSKKLLLSDSGFYLCAWSVTGDSPLHFGNGTRLTVT.

V usage is TRBV2 and J usage is TRBJ1-6; 7 bases match TRBD1. The CDR3 length is 17 residues. CDR1 and CDR2 (germline): SNHLY, FYNNEI. V dropped 2 bases and J dropped 9; count of bases not matched to a gene: 13. CDR3 DNA: TGTGCCAGCAGTGAACAGTTAGGGGGCTGGTCAGGTTCACCCCTCCACTTT. It codes for CASSEQLGGWSGSPLHF.

The J gene is TRBJ1-1, the V gene TRBV4-3, with D perhaps TRBD1 (5 bases). Deletions cut 2 bases from V and 3 bases from J, with 10 bases between. CDR3 size: 14 residues. Germline-derived CDR1 and CDR2 are LGHNA and YSLEER. In nucleotides, the CDR3 is TGCGCCAGCAGCCAACAGGGCAGGGACACTGAAGCTTTCTTT. It encodes CASSQQGRDTEAFF.

This chain uses TRBV28 with TRBJ1-3; D perhaps matches TRBD1 (5 bases). V dropped 7 bases and J dropped 4 bases, with 23 bases sitting between them. The V gene's germline CDR1 is MDHEN and CDR2 SYDVKM. This CDR3 comprises 17 residues. The CDR3 bases are TGTGCCAGCACCCTAAGAGGGAGGGGACGCCTCGGAAACACCATATATTTT. It specifies CASTLRGRGRLGNTIYF.